The sequence of this T cell receptor beta chain was determined in a study of beta chain features in type 1 diabetes. Findings of the study overall: Overrepresentation of cells with high TCR expression could result from cDNA sequencing. Patients with type 1 diabetes showed fewer VDJ junction insertions and more deletions. Type 1 diabetes patients showed a moderate but significant shortening of TCRB CDR3s in all four CD4+ subsets.

As concerns this clone: Its antigen is still unknown.

Reverse transcribing all isolated RNA meant expressed TCRB transcripts were sequenced. Libraries were prepared by immunoSEQ multiplex PCR; TCRdb keeps only in-frame clonotypes and omits some of them. Of 600,000 to 750,000 clones in the sample, around 11% were seen once. The TCR was taken from a man aged 30 to 45 with type 1 diabetes. Sequenced material: naive CD4+ T cells from blood.

The CDR3 loop reads CASSQDTGKNTEAFF. Here the CDR3 DNA reads TGTGCCAGCAGCCAAGATACAGGGAAAAACACTGAAGCTTTCTTT. The chain couples TRBV4-2 to TRBJ1-1; the D gene is possibly TRBD1 (6 bases). The CDR3 is made up of 15 amino acids. The germline V and J ends were trimmed by 0 bases and 2 bases, with 10 bases remaining between them. In germline, CDR1 is LGHNA, CDR2 YNFKEQ.